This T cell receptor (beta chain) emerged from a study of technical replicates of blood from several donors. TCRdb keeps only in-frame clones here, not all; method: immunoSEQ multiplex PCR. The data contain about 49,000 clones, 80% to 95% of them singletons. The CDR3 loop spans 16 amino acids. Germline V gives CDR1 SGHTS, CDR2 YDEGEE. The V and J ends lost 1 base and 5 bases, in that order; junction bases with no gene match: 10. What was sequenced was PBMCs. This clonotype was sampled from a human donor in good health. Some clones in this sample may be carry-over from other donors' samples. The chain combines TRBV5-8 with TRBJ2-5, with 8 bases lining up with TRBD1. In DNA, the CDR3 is TGTGCCAGCAGCTTGCGCGGTGACAGGGGCACGGAGACCCAGTACTTC. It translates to CASSLRGDRGTETQYF.